Following are 27 T cell receptor beta chains from one sample sequenced in a study of T cell responses to AZD1222 COVID-19 vaccine. Clones were sequenced by immunoSEQ multiplex PCR, and TCRdb holds only the in-frame ones, with some missing. The table shows about 85,000 clones, with approximately 88% occurring only once. Specimen: peripheral blood, collected on day 0 of AZD1222 vaccination. Receptor source: an adult in good health.

The chain carries TRBV6-5 and TRBJ2-2; no clear D. Germline V lookup: CDR1 MNHEY, CDR2 SVGAGI. The CDR3 has 14 amino acids. V was pared by 6 bases and J by 3 bases, with 11 bases between. CDR3 residues: CASRAGSYTGELFF. The CDR3 DNA reads as TGTGCCAGCAGGGCCGGGTCTTACACCGGGGAGCTGTTTTTT.

The chain recombines TRBV6-5 with TRBJ1-1, with unresolved D. This CDR3 has 14 residues. Per the germline V gene, CDR1 is MNHEY and CDR2 is SVGAGI. With 6 bases removed from V and 1 base from J, the gap between germline ends came to 12 bases. This CDR3 is CASSPTDQNTEAFF. Written as DNA, the CDR3 is TGTGCCAGCAGCCCCACAGACCAGAACACTGAAGCTTTCTTT.

The J gene is TRBJ2-2, the V gene TRBV19; 8 nucleotides align to TRBD1. In germline, CDR1 is LNHDA, CDR2 SQIVND (reference sequence). This CDR3 region has 14 residues. J was trimmed by 3 bases and V by 10 bases; bases with no gene match: 7. The CDR3: CATGDRRYTGELFF. The CDR3 nucleotides read TGTGCCACCGGGGACAGGAGATACACCGGGGAGCTGTTTTTT.

The chain joins TRBV12-3 or TRBV12-4 to TRBJ2-3; D gene ambiguous. The V end lost 3 bases, the J end lost 7 bases, and 5 bases lay between the germline ends. The length of the CDR3 is 11 residues. The CDR3, as DNA: TGTGCCAGCAGTTTGTTGTATACGCAGTATTTT. It translates to CASSLLYTQYF.

The rearrangement joins TRBV19 to TRBJ1-2; no definite D call. The CDR3 is 12 residues long. The germline gives CDR1 LNHDA, CDR2 SQIVND (reference sequence). Trimming pared 3 bases from V and 8 bases from J, leaving 10 bases between. The CDR3 loop is CASSIGSRGYTF. For the CDR3, the DNA is TGTGCCAGTAGTATCGGTTCGAGAGGCTACACCTTC.

This clone was picked up a small number of times. This CDR3 is CASSLGGQNEKLFF. CDR3 nucleotides: TGCGCCAGCAGCTTGGGGGGACAGAATGAAAAACTGTTTTTT. The chain carries TRBV5-1 and TRBJ1-4; 7 bases fit TRBD1. V was clipped by 0 bases and J by 5 bases; unmatched bases: 1. This CDR3 comprises 14 residues. The germline V gene has CDR1 SGHRS and CDR2 YFSETQ. The variable domain in full, completed from reference TRBV5-1 and TRBJ1-4, reads KAGVTQTPRYLIKTRGQQVTLSCSPISGHRSVSWYQQTPGQGLQFLFEYFSETQRNKGNFPGRFSGRQFSNSRSEMNVSTLELGDSALYLCASSLGGQNEKLFFGSGTQLSVL.

The chain joins TRBV2 to TRBJ1-4; the D gene is possibly TRBD1 (5 bases). This CDR3 comprises 13 residues. The V gene lost 2 bases and the J gene lost 7 bases, with 8 bases spanning the gap. In germline, CDR1 is SNHLY, CDR2 FYNNEI. The CDR3, as DNA: TGTGCCAGCAGTGAACAGGGTGGTGAAAAACTGTTTTTT. Residues: CASSEQGGEKLFF.

The V and J genes are TRBV7-6 and TRBJ1-3; 8 bases are a match to TRBD1. Germline loops: CDR1 SGHVS, CDR2 FNYEAQ. The CDR3 spans 17 residues. Trimming cost V 2 bases and J 2 bases; bases outside gene matches: 8. CDR3 DNA sequence: TGTGCCAGCAGCTTATCTGGCAGGGGGCCCGCTGGAAACACCATATATTTT. Translated: CASSLSGRGPAGNTIYF.

The chain joins TRBV10-3 to TRBJ2-7; D might be TRBD1 (6 bases). Trimming pared 6 bases from V and 2 bases from J, leaving 14 bases between. The germline V gene has CDR1 ENHRY and CDR2 SYGVKD. The CDR3 consists of 14 residues. CDR3 amino acids: CAIRSGTLPYEQYF. In nucleotides, the CDR3 is TGTGCCATCAGGTCCGGGACACTCCCCTACGAGCAGTACTTC.

The chain is built from TRBV12-3 or TRBV12-4 and TRBJ1-1; D call uncertain. The CDR3 length is 12 residues. V shed 7 bases and J shed 7 bases, with 13 bases lying between them. CDR3 sequence: CASTKTQIEAFF. In nucleotides, the CDR3 is TGTGCCAGCACCAAGACGCAGATTGAAGCTTTCTTT.

The rearrangement uses TRBV10-1 and TRBJ2-3; D tentatively fits TRBD1 or TRBD2 (5 bases each). Germline CDR1 and CDR2: WNHNN and SYGVQD (reference sequence). V was trimmed by 4 bases and J by 0 bases, leaving 11 bases between them. CDR3 size: 15 residues. CDR3 DNA sequence: TGCGCCAGCAGTGTGGGGCTAGCTAGCACAGATACGCAGTATTTT. It specifies CASSVGLASTDTQYF.

This chain connects TRBV19 to TRBJ2-5; D is uncertain. The CDR3 runs to 12 residues. CDR1 is LNHDA and CDR2 is SQIVND in the germline V gene (reference sequence). V was cut by 3 bases and J by 4 bases, with 6 bases left in between. CDR3 loop: CASSILGETQYF. The CDR3, as DNA: TGTGCCAGTAGTATTCTGGGAGAGACCCAGTACTTC.

V usage is TRBV24-1 and J usage is TRBJ2-4; D may match TRBD1 or TRBD2 (5 bases each). CDR3 length: 15 amino acids. Trimming removed 3 bases at V and 9 bases at J, with 17 bases between. Germline loops: CDR1 KGHDR, CDR2 SFDVKD. The CDR3 loop is CATSDTGTGFSIQYF. The CDR3, as DNA: TGTGCCACCAGTGATACGGGGACGGGATTTAGCATTCAGTACTTC.

The V call is TRBV7-9, the J call TRBJ1-2; D ambiguous. Germline V gene sequence: CDR1 SEHNR, CDR2 FQNEAQ (reference sequence). V was clipped by 1 base and J by 2 bases, with 8 bases between them. CDR3 length: 14 residues. DNA of the CDR3: TGTGCCAGCAGCTTAGTTCCAGCAAACTATGGCTACACCTTC. It encodes CASSLVPANYGYTF.

This CDR3 is CASSQGTITGQLNPSGNTIYF. DNA for the CDR3: TGTGCCAGCAGCCAAGGAACCATCACGGGACAGCTTAACCCCTCTGGAAACACCATATATTTT. The chain couples TRBV7-8 to TRBJ1-3; 7 nucleotides match TRBD1. Per germline, CDR1 SGHVS and CDR2 FQNEAQ. There are 21 residues in the CDR3. V was pared by 5 bases and J by 0 bases, with 22 bases of the junction left unmatched.

The chain is built from TRBV2 and TRBJ1-4; 9 positions agree with TRBD1. Germline CDR1 SNHLY, CDR2 FYNNEI. J was trimmed by 4 bases and V by 5 bases; bases with no gene match: 2. The CDR3 consists of 14 residues. The CDR3 loop is CASSWTGVNEKLFF. Here the CDR3 DNA reads TGTGCCAGCAGTTGGACAGGGGTTAATGAAAAACTGTTTTTT.

This chain uses TRBV7-9 with TRBJ2-7, with TRBD2 as a possible D gene (6 bases). The CDR3 loop spans 14 amino acids. Trimming pared 5 bases from V and 0 bases from J, leaving 11 bases between. Germline V gene lookup returns CDR1 SEHNR and CDR2 FQNEAQ (reference sequence). CDR3 region: CASSPSAHSYEQYF. The CDR3 nucleotides read TGTGCCAGCAGCCCTAGCGCTCACTCCTACGAGCAGTACTTC.

This clone has a single count. The rearrangement uses TRBV14 and TRBJ1-1; 9 bases fit TRBD1. The CDR3 sequence is 19 residues long. CDR1 and CDR2 (germline): SGHDN, FVKESK. V dropped 4 bases and J dropped 3; count of bases not matched to a gene: 18. The CDR3, as DNA: TGTGCCAGCAGCCCGAGATGGGTGACAGGGGGACGGTCGGACACTGAAGCTTTCTTT. It encodes CASSPRWVTGGRSDTEAFF.

The chain combines TRBV11-2 with TRBJ1-2; D not certain. CDR3 length equals 14 residues. CDR1 is SGHAT and CDR2 is FQNNGV in the germline V gene. Trimming left V 5 bases short and J 4 bases short, with 14 bases between. This CDR3 is CASSPSTERYGYTF. The CDR3 nucleotides are TGTGCCAGCAGCCCTTCCACCGAGCGCTATGGCTACACCTTC.

The chain couples TRBV20-1 to TRBJ2-7; 9 bases are shared with TRBD1. Germline CDR1 reads DFQATT; CDR2 reads SNEGSKA (reference sequence). The V segment lost 3 bases and the J segment 4 bases; nucleotides outside the gene matches: 10. There are 15 residues in the CDR3. The CDR3 region is CSASPTGGVRYEQYF. CDR3 in DNA: TGCAGTGCTAGTCCTACAGGGGGCGTTCGGTACGAGCAGTACTTC.

The V call is TRBV5-6, the J call TRBJ1-2; the D is unclear. V dropped 0 bases and J dropped 4 bases, with 13 bases sitting between them. Germline CDR1 and CDR2: SGHDT and YYEEEE. This CDR3 is 15 amino acids long. The CDR3 nucleotides are TGTGCCAGCAGCTTGGCCCGGGCAGACGTCTATGGCTACACCTTC. Its protein is CASSLARADVYGYTF.

The V gene is TRBV6-5, the J gene TRBJ1-1; D might be TRBD1 (6 bases). Germline assignment: CDR1 MNHEY and CDR2 SVGAGI. Trimming took 6 bases from V and 1 from J, leaving 12 bases between them. There are 14 residues in the CDR3. CDR3 sequence: CASSHTGSNTEAFF. In DNA, the CDR3 is TGTGCCAGCAGCCACACAGGGTCGAACACTGAAGCTTTCTTT.

The DNA of the CDR3 is TGTGCCAGCAGCAAAAGGGGCGGAGGTAGCAATCAGCCCCAGCATTTT. This encodes CASSKRGGGSNQPQHF. The chain couples TRBV21-1 to TRBJ1-5. TRBV21-1 counts as a pseudogene. The CDR3 spans 16 residues.

This chain uses TRBV28 with TRBJ2-1; 11 positions match TRBD1. This CDR3 has 16 amino acids. Losses at the gene ends were 7 bases for V and 5 bases for J; bases not matched to a gene: 10. Germline CDR1 is MDHEN and CDR2 is SYDVKM. As DNA, the CDR3 is TGTGCCAGCACCCTGGACAGGGGGCGTACCAACAATGAGCAGTTCTTC. It is translated as CASTLDRGRTNNEQFF.

The CDR3 DNA reads as TGTGCCAGCAGATCCAGACAGACCCATGGCTACACCTTC. Translated: CASRSRQTHGYTF. V and J are TRBV27 and TRBJ1-2; D may be TRBD1 (5 bases). The CDR3 has 13 residues. The germline V gene has CDR1 MNHEY and CDR2 SMNVEV (reference sequence). V lost 6 bases and J 6 bases, leaving 14 bases between the germline ends.

The J gene is TRBJ2-1, the V gene TRBV5-5; D is uncertain. Germline V gene data show CDR1 as SGHKS and CDR2 as YYEKEE (reference sequence). Trimming took 4 bases from V and 3 from J, leaving 14 bases between them. This CDR3 spans 15 amino acids. CDR3 sequence reads: CASSRGDTNYNEQFF. The CDR3 nucleotides are TGTGCCAGCAGCCGCGGAGATACTAACTACAATGAGCAGTTCTTC.

CDR3 protein: CASSPDIPLSNQPQHF. CDR3 nucleotides: TGTGCCAGCAGCCCTGACATACCACTTAGCAATCAGCCCCAGCATTTT. This sequence joins TRBV2 and TRBJ1-5; D gene ambiguous. CDR3 size: 16 residues. CDR1 is SNHLY and CDR2 is FYNNEI in the germline V gene. The V gene lost 6 bases and the J gene lost 0 bases, with 15 bases spanning the gap.